Presented here are 28 T cell receptor beta chains from one specimen sequenced in a study of blood T cell repertoires in COVID-19. Some clones are missing from TCRdb's copy, which holds only in-frame ones; the method was immunoSEQ multiplex PCR. Of 150,000 to 200,000 clones in the sample, 88% are singletons; the top ten hold approximately 6%. Sample: peripheral blood. The source of these receptors is a man aged 40-50 years with active or convalescent COVID-19.

The chain joins TRBV6-4 to TRBJ1-5; no clear D. This CDR3 is built from 13 residues. The germline gives CDR1 MRHNA, CDR2 SNTAGT. Trimming stripped 6 bases from V and 5 bases from J, with 11 bases between. The chain's CDR3 is CASRQYEDQPQHF. The CDR3 DNA reads as TGTGCCAGCAGGCAATATGAGGATCAGCCCCAGCATTTT.

V gene TRBV6-5 combines with J gene TRBJ2-5; possible D gene TRBD1, 7 bases. Trimming pared 6 bases from V and 5 bases from J, leaving 19 bases between. This CDR3 region has 15 residues. Looked up from germline, CDR1 is MNHEY and CDR2 is SVGAGI. The chain's CDR3 is CASREGALAGETQYF. As DNA, the CDR3 is TGTGCCAGCAGGGAGGGGGCCCTCGCGGGGGAGACCCAGTACTTC.

This chain connects TRBV29-1 to TRBJ1-2; D perhaps matches TRBD1 (6 bases). The CDR3 totals 13 residues. V was shortened by 5 bases and J by 5 bases, with 15 bases between the two germline ends. Germline V gene data show CDR1 as SQVTM and CDR2 as ANQGSEA. Here the CDR3 reads CSVPNRDHYGYTF. The CDR3 DNA sequence: TGCAGCGTTCCCAACAGGGACCATTATGGCTACACCTTC.

The CDR3 region has the DNA TGTGCCAGTAGTATAGCAGGGACCGGGAGTGGCGGGGAGCTGTTTTTT. Translating gives CASSIAGTGSGGELFF. The J gene is TRBJ2-2, the V gene TRBV19, with D possibly matching TRBD2 (6 bases). This CDR3 region has 16 residues. The germline gives CDR1 LNHDA, CDR2 SQIVND (reference sequence). Trimming shortened V by 1 base and J by 7 bases, and 16 bases separated the two germline ends.

The V gene is TRBV11-2, the J gene TRBJ2-5; 7 bases fit TRBD2. The CDR3 loop spans 16 amino acids. Germline V gives CDR1 SGHAT, CDR2 FQNNGV. Trimming cost V 1 base and J 4 bases; bases outside gene matches: 9. The CDR3 coding sequence is TGTGCCAGCAGCTTAGGCCAGCGGGAAAGGGTAGAGACCCAGTACTTC. Translation gives CASSLGQRERVETQYF. The whole variable domain, filled in from reference TRBV11-2 and TRBJ2-5, reads EAGVAQSPRYKIIEKRQSVAFWCNPISGHATLYWYQQILGQGPKLLIQFQNNGVVDDSQLPKDRFSAERLKGVDSTLKIQPAKLEDSAVYLCASSLGQRERVETQYFGPGTRLLVL.

The V gene is TRBV28, the J gene TRBJ2-2, with D tentatively TRBD2 (6 bases). From germline, CDR1 is MDHEN and CDR2 SYDVKM. V shed 1 base and J shed 5 bases, with 14 bases lying between them. The CDR3 has 16 amino acids. In DNA, the CDR3 is TGTGCCAGCAGTTTATTGGAGGGCACGGGGACCGGGGAGCTGTTTTTT. Translated, it gives CASSLLEGTGTGELFF.

V and J are TRBV7-9 and TRBJ1-5; 9 bases match TRBD1. V lost 3 bases, J lost 2 bases, and 2 bases stayed unmatched. The CDR3 length is 15 residues. Germline V lookup: CDR1 SEHNR, CDR2 FQNEAQ (reference sequence). The DNA for the CDR3 is TGTGCCAGCAGCTTGGGGGACAGGGGCAATCAGCCCCAGCATTTT. This sequence encodes CASSLGDRGNQPQHF.

This clone was observed once. The gene calls are TRBV29-1 and TRBJ2-5; a possible D gene is TRBD1 (6 bases). CDR1 is SQVTM, CDR2 ANQGSEA, per germline. Trimming shortened V by 3 bases and J by 3 bases, and 20 bases separated the two germline ends. The CDR3 spans 16 residues. In DNA, the CDR3 is TGCAGCGTTGATCCCAACAGGGTGAGGTTCGAAGAGACCCAGTACTTC. Amino acid sequence: CSVDPNRVRFEETQYF.

This chain links TRBV5-1 with TRBJ1-6; D not certain. Germline CDR1 reads SGHRS; CDR2 reads YFSETQ. Deletions cut 0 bases from V and 7 bases from J, with 8 bases between. This CDR3 is built from 14 residues. The CDR3 DNA reads as TGCGCCAGCAGCTTGGGACGGGTGAATTCACCCCTCCACTTT. Translated: CASSLGRVNSPLHF.

V gene TRBV6-4 combines with J gene TRBJ1-1; D is possibly TRBD1 (5 bases). The germline V gene encodes CDR1 MRHNA and CDR2 SNTAGT. The V gene lost 4 bases and the J gene lost 6 bases, with 18 bases spanning the gap. The length of the CDR3 is 15 residues. This chain's CDR3 is CASSVAGGFNSEAFF. CDR3 DNA: TGTGCCAGCAGTGTCGCGGGGGGTTTTAATTCTGAAGCTTTCTTT.

This clone was detected only once. The V gene is TRBV6-4, the J gene TRBJ1-6; 8 bases align to TRBD1. Trimming removed 2 bases from V and 8 bases from J; junction bases left unmatched: 17. The CDR3 consists of 19 residues. The germline V gene has CDR1 MRHNA and CDR2 SNTAGT. CDR3 sequence reads: CASSDPPFPDRVVDSPLHF. For the CDR3, the DNA is TGTGCCAGCAGTGACCCCCCTTTCCCGGACAGGGTGGTAGATTCACCCCTCCACTTT.

This clone was found a few times. The chain uses TRBV5-1 and TRBJ2-7, with 8 positions matching TRBD2. V shed 4 bases and J 3 bases; nucleotides not matched to a gene: 24. Per the germline V gene, CDR1 is SGHRS and CDR2 is YFSETQ. The CDR3 consists of 20 residues. The CDR3 region is CASSPGRVGRASRNYYEQYF. The CDR3 DNA is TGCGCCAGCAGCCCCGGGAGGGTCGGGAGGGCCTCCCGCAACTACTACGAGCAGTACTTC.

V is TRBV7-2 and J is TRBJ2-7, with 9 bases fitting TRBD2. V dropped 2 bases and J dropped 6; count of bases not matched to a gene: 5. Germline loops: CDR1 SGHTA, CDR2 FQGNSA. The CDR3 extends over 14 amino acids. The CDR3: CASSLSGGLSEQYF. The CDR3 region has the DNA TGTGCCAGCAGCTTAAGCGGGGGGTTAAGCGAGCAGTACTTC.

This chain links TRBV19 with TRBJ1-5, with no clear D. Germline-derived CDR1 and CDR2 are LNHDA and SQIVND (reference sequence). V lost 1 base, J lost 6 bases, and 16 bases lay in between. This CDR3 comprises 16 residues. CDR3 residues: CASSIVAPSPGQPQHF. CDR3 bases: TGTGCCAGTAGTATAGTGGCCCCTAGCCCGGGTCAGCCCCAGCATTTT.

This clone has a single count. The chain carries TRBV7-8 and TRBJ2-5; maybe TRBD2 (5 bases). The CDR3 has 13 amino acids. V lost 4 bases to trimming and J lost 5 bases, with 11 bases between them. Germline CDR1 SGHVS, CDR2 FQNEAQ. The CDR3 reads CASSSIRRETQYF. The CDR3 DNA sequence: TGTGCCAGCAGCTCCATTAGGAGGGAGACCCAGTACTTC.

This clone appeared once. V usage is TRBV14 and J usage is TRBJ2-3; D not certain. The CDR3 has 16 residues. The germline V gene encodes CDR1 SGHDN and CDR2 FVKESK. V was cut by 3 bases and J by 6 bases, with 19 bases left in between. The CDR3 sequence: CASSHSEAFTSDTQYF. CDR3 coding DNA: TGTGCCAGCAGCCACAGTGAGGCTTTTACATCGGATACGCAGTATTTT.

V usage is TRBV19 and J usage is TRBJ1-5; 9 bases match TRBD1. Germline trimming cut 3 bases from V and 6 bases from J; bases unmatched to any gene: 9. Germline V gives CDR1 LNHDA, CDR2 SQIVND (reference sequence). There are 16 residues in the CDR3. The CDR3 DNA reads TGTGCCAGTAGTATCCGCGAACAGACAGGGGGTCAGCCCCAGCATTTT. It yields the protein CASSIREQTGGQPQHF.

This clone is termed medium-sized. V and J are TRBV2 and TRBJ1-3; 10 nucleotides agree with TRBD1. This CDR3 comprises 20 residues. CDR1 SNHLY and CDR2 FYNNEI come from the germline V gene. Unmatched junction bases numbered 15, after V lost 2 bases and J lost 2 bases. The DNA of the CDR3 is TGTGCCAGCAGTGAAATGGGAATGTCGGGACAGGGGAGTGCTGGAAACACCATATATTTT. It is translated as CASSEMGMSGQGSAGNTIYF.

The rearrangement links TRBV24-1 to TRBJ1-2, with D perhaps TRBD1 (6 bases). Germline V gives CDR1 KGHDR, CDR2 SFDVKD. This CDR3 contains 14 residues. The V gene lost 3 bases and the J gene lost 4 bases, with 11 bases spanning the gap. CDR3 in DNA: TGTGCCACCAGTGATGGGGGCACGCCCTATGGCTACACCTTC. It encodes CATSDGGTPYGYTF.

This chain links TRBV5-1 with TRBJ2-1; TRBD2 matches at 7 bases. The V and J ends lost 0 bases and 3 bases, in that order; junction bases with no gene match: 3. Germline loops: CDR1 SGHRS, CDR2 YFSETQ. The length of the CDR3 is 15 residues. The CDR3 region has the DNA TGCGCCAGCAGCTTGGTTCGGGGGGTCTACAATGAGCAGTTCTTC. Translation gives CASSLVRGVYNEQFF. The whole variable domain, remainder taken from reference TRBV5-1 and TRBJ2-1, is KAGVTQTPRYLIKTRGQQVTLSCSPISGHRSVSWYQQTPGQGLQFLFEYFSETQRNKGNFPGRFSGRQFSNSRSEMNVSTLELGDSALYLCASSLVRGVYNEQFFGPGTRLTVL.

This rearrangement joins TRBV28 to TRBJ1-2, with 7 bases that match TRBD1. Germline V gene lookup returns CDR1 MDHEN and CDR2 SYDVKM. Losses at the gene ends were 3 bases for V and 5 bases for J; bases not matched to a gene: 6. The CDR3 has 14 amino acids. CDR3 in amino acids: CASSFSDRVYGYTF. Written as DNA, the CDR3 is TGTGCCAGCAGTTTCTCCGACAGGGTTTATGGCTACACCTTC.

The chain employs TRBV11-2 and TRBJ1-1; D is undetermined. The V end lost 1 base, the J end lost 2 bases, and 5 bases lay between the germline ends. CDR3 size: 13 residues. Germline V gene data show CDR1 as SGHAT and CDR2 as FQNNGV. CDR3 sequence reads: CASSLVSNTEAFF. As DNA, the CDR3 is TGTGCCAGCAGCTTAGTATCTAACACTGAAGCTTTCTTT.

The chain is built from TRBV29-1 and TRBJ1-3, with 7 bases fitting TRBD1. Germline V gene data show CDR1 as SQVTM and CDR2 as ANQGSEA. J lost 3 bases, V lost 5 bases, and 7 bases had no gene match. There are 14 residues in the CDR3. CDR3 loop: CSVSLQGGGNTIYF. The CDR3 DNA reads as TGCAGCGTTTCCCTCCAGGGGGGTGGAAACACCATATATTTT.

This clone was counted between two and nine times. The chain links TRBV19 to TRBJ1-2; D is unclear. The CDR3 contains 12 residues. CDR1 and CDR2 (germline): LNHDA, SQIVND (reference sequence). The germline V and J ends were trimmed by 3 bases and 6 bases, with 8 bases remaining between them. DNA of the CDR3: TGTGCCAGTAGTATGAGAGAGGATGGCTACACCTTC. Residues: CASSMREDGYTF.

This chain connects TRBV11-1 to TRBJ2-2; no clear D gene. Germline CDR1 reads SGHAT; CDR2 reads FQDESV (reference sequence). CDR3 size: 16 residues. The V end was cut by 4 bases, the J end by 5 bases, with 17 bases between. CDR3 amino acids: CASSSQALDWTGELFF. The CDR3, as DNA: TGTGCCAGCAGCTCCCAGGCTTTGGATTGGACCGGGGAGCTGTTTTTT.

The chain links TRBV30 to TRBJ2-3; TRBD2 matches 7 bases. Germline V CDR1 and CDR2: GTSNPN, SVGIG (reference sequence). V was pared by 2 bases and J by 5 bases, with 7 bases of the junction left unmatched. The CDR3 covers 14 residues. The CDR3 DNA follows: TGTGCCTGGAGTCCGGGGGAGGGCCGAGATACGCAGTATTTT. Residues: CAWSPGEGRDTQYF. Combining the CDR3 with reference TRBV30 and TRBJ2-3 gives the whole variable domain SQTIHQWPATLVQPVGSPLSLECTVEGTSNPNLYWYRQAAGRGLQLLFYSVGIGQISSEVPQNLSASRPQDRQFILSSKKLLLSDSGFYLCAWSPGEGRDTQYFGPGTRLTVL.

This rearrangement joins TRBV18 to TRBJ2-2, with 7 nucleotides matching TRBD1. Trimming took 1 base from V and 6 from J; bases not matched to a gene: 14. CDR3 length equals 18 residues. Germline CDR1 reads KGHSH; CDR2 reads LQKENI. The CDR3 bases are TGTGCCAGCTCACCACAGGGCAGGGGGTCAAGGAGCCCCGGGGAGCTGTTTTTT. It codes for CASSPQGRGSRSPGELFF.

This clone was counted only a few times. The J gene is TRBJ2-7, the V gene TRBV12-3 or TRBV12-4; no definite D call. Trimming pared 4 bases from V and 5 bases from J, leaving 12 bases between. The CDR3 has 13 residues. The CDR3 DNA sequence: TGTGCCAGCAGTTCACAAAACCGGGACGAGCAGTACTTC. Its translation: CASSSQNRDEQYF.